This TCR beta chain was captured by sequencing in a study of T cells in Graves' hyperthyroidism and ophthalmopathy. General study findings and limits: Most thyroid clonotypes expanded above 0.001 were also detected in blood.

For this clonotype: The antigen remains unidentified.

It was uncontrolled infection, other autoimmune disease, pregnancy or lactation that excluded patients. On the basis of clinical symptoms, serum thyroxine and TRAb, thyroid ultrasound and orbital computed tomography, diagnoses were made. CDR1 is SGHAT, CDR2 FQNNGV, per germline. Trimming at V came to 4 bases and at J to 11 bases, leaving 13 bases not matched to a gene. The CDR3 is made up of 16 amino acids. The investigators amplified TCR beta CDR3 regions from RNA transcripts. First-round RT-PCR with HTBI primers amplified the TCR CDR3 region. TCRdb itself ran the multiplex PCR reads through MiXCR, one entry per CDR3 protein. Of a few hundred thousand distinct CDR3 sequences listed, roughly 22% are singletons.

The rearrangement links TRBV11-2 to TRBJ2-1; 11 bases are shared with TRBD2. This TCR was sampled from a man aged 25 to 40 with Graves' ophthalmopathy. The specimen was blood. CDR3 sequence reads: CASSYELAGVIYKQFF. The CDR3 coding sequence is TGTGCCAGCAGCTACGAACTAGCGGGAGTAATCTATAAGCAGTTCTTC.